The rows below give T cell receptor beta chains drawn from one sample of a study of T cells in Graves' hyperthyroidism and ophthalmopathy. TCRdb reprocessed the multiplex PCR reads with MiXCR, giving one entry per CDR3 protein. This sample has more than 300,000 distinct CDR3 sequences, with about 15% found just once. The material sequenced was blood. All receptors derive from a woman between 25 and 40 years old with Graves' ophthalmopathy. Each CDR3 is given with its conserved first and last residue. Each record gives: J gene, CDR3 length, V gene, clone size, D gene, CDR3 DNA, CDR3 protein. The D gene is left open where the match is weak. Rows give clone size only sometimes, using once, few, many, or a class for an expanded clone.

j_call: TRBJ2-6
cdr3_length: 12
v_call: TRBV5-6
clone_size: many
d_call: .
cdr3_nt: TGTGCCAGCAACTACAGGGACCCGGGGGTGACTTTC
cdr3_aa: CASNYRDPGVTF

j_call: TRBJ2-7
cdr3_length: 14
v_call: TRBV5-4
clone_size: few
d_call: TRBD1
cdr3_nt: TGTGCCAGCAGTTACTGGGACAGCTCCTACGAGCAGTACTTC
cdr3_aa: CASSYWDSSYEQYF

j_call: TRBJ1-4
cdr3_length: 13
v_call: TRBV20-1
clone_size: few
d_call: .
cdr3_nt: TGCAGCGCCTCAGGGAGTCAAGTAGAAAAACTGTTTTTT
cdr3_aa: CSASGSQVEKLFF

j_call: TRBJ2-3
cdr3_length: 15
v_call: TRBV24-1
clone_size: few
d_call: TRBD1
cdr3_nt: TGTGCCACCAGTGATAACCCAGGGGGTGCAGATACGCAGTATTTT
cdr3_aa: CATSDNPGGADTQYF

j_call: TRBJ1-1
cdr3_length: 15
v_call: TRBV14
clone_size: many
d_call: .
cdr3_nt: TGTGCCAGCAGCCAAGCAAAGTGGATTGGGACTGAAGCTTTCTTT
cdr3_aa: CASSQAKWIGTEAFF

j_call: TRBJ1-2
cdr3_length: 14
v_call: TRBV3-1
clone_size: .
d_call: .
cdr3_nt: TGTGCCAGCAGCACAGCCGGGGCAGCCTATGGCTACACCTTC
cdr3_aa: CASSTAGAAYGYTF

j_call: TRBJ1-2
cdr3_length: 14
v_call: TRBV28
clone_size: many
d_call: .
cdr3_nt: TGTGCCAGCAGGACAGGAAACTCTAACTATGGCTACACCTTC
cdr3_aa: CASRTGNSNYGYTF

j_call: TRBJ2-5
cdr3_length: 16
v_call: TRBV20-1
clone_size: many
d_call: TRBD2
cdr3_nt: TGCAGTGCTGCCTCAACCGGGACTAGCGGGGGGGCAGCCCAGTACTTC
cdr3_aa: CSAASTGTSGGAAQYF

j_call: TRBJ2-3
cdr3_length: 16
v_call: TRBV12-3/TRBV12-4
clone_size: .
d_call: .
cdr3_nt: TGTGCCAGCAGTTCTCCCCGACAGGATATCACAGATACGCAGTATTTT
cdr3_aa: CASSSPRQDITDTQYF

j_call: TRBJ1-1
cdr3_length: 15
v_call: TRBV2
clone_size: many
d_call: TRBD1
cdr3_nt: TGTGCCAGCAGTGAAGGGACAGGGGATTTCGCTGAAGCTTTCTTT
cdr3_aa: CASSEGTGDFAEAFF

j_call: TRBJ2-5
cdr3_length: 14
v_call: TRBV2
clone_size: many
d_call: .
cdr3_nt: TGTGCCAGCAGTGGTTGGCTTCCGATAGAGACCCAGTACTTC
cdr3_aa: CASSGWLPIETQYF

j_call: TRBJ1-5
cdr3_length: 18
v_call: TRBV28
clone_size: many
d_call: TRBD1
cdr3_nt: TGTGCCAGCAGTTTCTCCTCGGGGATCAGGGGGGACCGAGAGCCCCAGCATTTT
cdr3_aa: CASSFSSGIRGDREPQHF

j_call: TRBJ2-1
cdr3_length: 17
v_call: TRBV4-1
clone_size: many
d_call: TRBD2
cdr3_nt: TGCGCCAGCAGCCAAGACGGGGTGGCGGGGGGGTACAATGAGCAGTTCTTC
cdr3_aa: CASSQDGVAGGYNEQFF

j_call: TRBJ1-5
cdr3_length: 13
v_call: TRBV28
clone_size: many
d_call: .
cdr3_nt: TGTGCCAGTTTGACAGGCGGGAATCAGCCCCAGCATTTT
cdr3_aa: CASLTGGNQPQHF

j_call: TRBJ2-3
cdr3_length: 16
v_call: TRBV5-1
clone_size: many
d_call: .
cdr3_nt: TGCGCCAGCAGCGGGAGGACAGTCCCGGGCACAGATACGCAGTATTTT
cdr3_aa: CASSGRTVPGTDTQYF

j_call: TRBJ1-5
cdr3_length: 15
v_call: TRBV19
clone_size: .
d_call: TRBD1
cdr3_nt: TGTGCCAGTAGTATACTAGGACAGGAAAATCAGCCCCAGCATTTT
cdr3_aa: CASSILGQENQPQHF

j_call: TRBJ2-1
cdr3_length: 15
v_call: TRBV6-1
clone_size: many
d_call: .
cdr3_nt: TGTGCCAGCGGAACAACTAGAAGGGCGGCGAATGAGCAGTTCTTC
cdr3_aa: CASGTTRRAANEQFF

j_call: TRBJ2-1
cdr3_length: 19
v_call: TRBV12-5
clone_size: many
d_call: .
cdr3_nt: TGTGCTAGTGGTTTGCCCACCTACTCAGGAGAGGGGCTTGGCAATGAGCAGTTCTTC
cdr3_aa: CASGLPTYSGEGLGNEQFF

j_call: TRBJ2-1
cdr3_length: 15
v_call: TRBV12-3/TRBV12-4
clone_size: .
d_call: .
cdr3_nt: TGTGCCAGCAGCCTGAGGGGGGGGAGACAAAATGAGCAGTTCTTC
cdr3_aa: CASSLRGGRQNEQFF

j_call: TRBJ1-1
cdr3_length: 16
v_call: TRBV7-6
clone_size: .
d_call: TRBD1
cdr3_nt: TGTGCCAGCAGCACGGACCCCGGGACAGGGTATACTGAAGCTTTCTTT
cdr3_aa: CASSTDPGTGYTEAFF

j_call: TRBJ1-4
cdr3_length: 15
v_call: TRBV6-1
clone_size: many
d_call: TRBD1
cdr3_nt: TGTGCCAGCACTCCCCCGGGACAGGATAATGAAAAACTGTTTTTT
cdr3_aa: CASTPPGQDNEKLFF

j_call: TRBJ2-7
cdr3_length: 14
v_call: TRBV20-1
clone_size: .
d_call: TRBD1
cdr3_nt: TGCAGTGCTTGGGACAGGGGGCCTTCCTACGAGCAGTACTTC
cdr3_aa: CSAWDRGPSYEQYF

j_call: TRBJ2-7
cdr3_length: 15
v_call: TRBV6-1
clone_size: few
d_call: .
cdr3_nt: TGTGCCAGCAGTGAATCTGGGGCCCGCCCCTACGAGCAGTACTTC
cdr3_aa: CASSESGARPYEQYF

j_call: TRBJ2-5
cdr3_length: 15
v_call: TRBV20-1
clone_size: many
d_call: .
cdr3_nt: TGCAGTGCTAGAGATGGGGCCGGGGGTTCGGAGACCCAGTACTTC
cdr3_aa: CSARDGAGGSETQYF

j_call: TRBJ2-7
cdr3_length: 18
v_call: TRBV6-1
clone_size: many
d_call: TRBD2
cdr3_nt: TGTGCCAGCAGTTCTACCACCAACCTCCTAGCGGGGTCCTACGAGCAGTACTTC
cdr3_aa: CASSSTTNLLAGSYEQYF

j_call: TRBJ2-7
cdr3_length: 15
v_call: TRBV28
clone_size: many
d_call: .
cdr3_nt: TGTGCCAGCAGTTTCCCCTCGGGACTCAGCTACGAGCAGTACTTC
cdr3_aa: CASSFPSGLSYEQYF